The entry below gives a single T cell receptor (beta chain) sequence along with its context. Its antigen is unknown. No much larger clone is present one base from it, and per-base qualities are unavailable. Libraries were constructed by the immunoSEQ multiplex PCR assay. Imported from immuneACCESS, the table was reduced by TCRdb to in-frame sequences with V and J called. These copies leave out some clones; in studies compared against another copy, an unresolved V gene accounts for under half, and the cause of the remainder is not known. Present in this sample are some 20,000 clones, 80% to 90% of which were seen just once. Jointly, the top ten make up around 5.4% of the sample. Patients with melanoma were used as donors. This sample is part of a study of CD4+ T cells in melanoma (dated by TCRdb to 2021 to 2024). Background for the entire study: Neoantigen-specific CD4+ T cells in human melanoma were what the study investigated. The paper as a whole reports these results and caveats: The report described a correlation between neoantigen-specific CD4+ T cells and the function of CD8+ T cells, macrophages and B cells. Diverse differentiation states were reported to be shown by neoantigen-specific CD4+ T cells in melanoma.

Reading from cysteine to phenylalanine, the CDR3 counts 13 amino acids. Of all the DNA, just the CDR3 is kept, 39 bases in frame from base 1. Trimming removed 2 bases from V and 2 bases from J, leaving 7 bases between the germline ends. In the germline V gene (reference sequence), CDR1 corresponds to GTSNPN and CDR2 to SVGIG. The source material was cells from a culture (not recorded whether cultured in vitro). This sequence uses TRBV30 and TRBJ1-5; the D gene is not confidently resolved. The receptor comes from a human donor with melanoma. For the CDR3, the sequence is CAWSYAGNQPQHF. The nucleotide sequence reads TGTGCCTGGAGTTATGCCGGCAATCAGCCCCAGCATTTT.